Listed here are 9 T cell receptor beta chains from one sample, sequenced in a study of cytomegalovirus exposure and HLA in healthy donors. Measured with immunoSEQ multiplex PCR; TCRdb has only the in-frame clones, and not every one. The sample contains around 150,000 clones, about nine tenths of which appear only once. The specimen sequenced was PBMCs. Receptors were obtained from a man aged 18-30 years in good health and CMV-seronegative.

The rearrangement links TRBV5-1 to TRBJ1-2; 8 nucleotides align to TRBD1. Germline V gene lookup returns CDR1 SGHRS and CDR2 YFSETQ. The trim removed 2 bases at V and 4 bases at J, leaving 10 bases unmatched. This CDR3 comprises 16 residues. The DNA for the CDR3 is TGCGCCAGCAGCTTAGAAGACAGGGGCGGATTCTATGGCTACACCTTC. Translation gives CASSLEDRGGFYGYTF.

J is TRBJ1-2 and V is TRBV7-2, with D possibly TRBD1 on 6 matching bases. Trimming removed 3 bases from V and 8 bases from J, with 13 bases in between. The CDR3 sequence is 13 residues long. CDR1 SGHTA and CDR2 FQGNSA come from the germline V gene. The DNA for the CDR3 is TGTGCCAGCAGCTTTAGATCAGGGGACGGCTACACCTTC. It codes for CASSFRSGDGYTF.

This chain joins TRBV2 and TRBJ1-2; the D gene is possibly TRBD1 (5 bases). V shed 6 bases and J shed 2 bases, with 10 bases lying between them. Germline assignment: CDR1 SNHLY and CDR2 FYNNEI. CDR3 length: 13 amino acids. The CDR3 sequence: CASSGTGNYGYTF. The CDR3 DNA reads TGTGCCAGCAGCGGGACTGGGAACTATGGCTACACCTTC.

This chain connects TRBV27 to TRBJ2-7, with a tentative D call TRBD1 (6 bases). The V gene lost 8 bases and the J gene lost 4 bases, with 18 bases spanning the gap. Germline V CDR1 and CDR2: MNHEY, SMNVEV (reference sequence). There are 14 residues in the CDR3. Here the CDR3 DNA reads TGTGCCAGCCATAAACCGGGACACATTTACGAGCAGTACTTC. Translation gives CASHKPGHIYEQYF.

The chain recombines TRBV10-2 with TRBJ2-7, with 12 bases that match TRBD2. There are 14 residues in the CDR3. Looked up from germline, CDR1 is WSHSY and CDR2 is SAAADI. V gave up 6 bases and J gave up 7 bases; unmatched junction bases: 7. The CDR3 region is CASRGRLAGEEQYV. As DNA, the CDR3 is TGCGCCAGCAGGGGGAGACTAGCGGGAGAAGAGCAGTACGTC.

The rearrangement links TRBV29-1 to TRBJ1-4, with D possibly TRBD1 on 5 matching bases. Germline loops: CDR1 SQVTM, CDR2 ANQGSEA. The CDR3 extends over 13 amino acids. The germline V and J ends were trimmed by 4 bases and 8 bases, with 14 bases remaining between them. CDR3 sequence reads: CSVAGTGYEKLFF. For the CDR3, the DNA is TGCAGCGTTGCCGGGACTGGCTACGAAAAACTGTTTTTT.

V is TRBV9 and J is TRBJ2-3; TRBD2 matches 10 bases. V gave up 1 base and J gave up 12 bases; unmatched junction bases: 5. The germline gives CDR1 SGDLS, CDR2 YYNGEE. The CDR3 is 13 amino acids. The CDR3 region is CASSVRTSGPQYF. CDR3 in DNA: TGTGCCAGCAGCGTACGGACTAGCGGCCCTCAGTATTTT.

V usage is TRBV5-1 and J usage is TRBJ1-1; 7 positions agree with TRBD1. V was clipped by 2 bases and J by 7 bases; unmatched bases: 8. The CDR3 consists of 14 residues. Germline V lookup: CDR1 SGHRS, CDR2 YFSETQ. CDR3 sequence: CASSFHQGQIEAFF. Written as DNA, the CDR3 is TGCGCCAGCAGCTTCCACCAGGGACAGATTGAAGCTTTCTTT.

This chain connects TRBV4-1 to TRBJ1-5; 7 bases align to TRBD1. Germline V lookup: CDR1 MGHRA, CDR2 YSYEKL. V was pared by 1 base and J by 0 bases, with 6 bases of the junction left unmatched. This CDR3 comprises 17 residues. The CDR3, as DNA: TGCGCCAGCAGCCAAGTAGAGGGACAGATTAGCAATCAGCCCCAGCATTTT. Protein sequence: CASSQVEGQISNQPQHF.